The 14 T cell receptor beta chains below were found in one sample sequenced in a study of blood T cell repertoires in COVID-19. Using immunoSEQ multiplex PCR, the repertoire was profiled, and TCRdb retains in-frame clones only, with some absent. The sample contains about 250,000 clones, 70% to 90% of which appear only once. The sequenced sample was peripheral blood. These receptors all come from a woman under 40 with COVID-19, enrolled during active disease.

This rearrangement joins TRBV10-3 to TRBJ2-2; 8 nucleotides align to TRBD1. The CDR3 has 14 residues. Germline CDR1 is ENHRY and CDR2 is SYGVKD. Trimming took 10 bases from V and 1 from J; bases not matched to a gene: 5. CDR3 sequence: CASAGQENTGELFF. The CDR3 DNA reads TGTGCCAGCGCGGGACAGGAGAACACCGGGGAGCTGTTTTTT.

This rearrangement joins TRBV19 to TRBJ1-6; D is undetermined. V dropped 5 bases and J dropped 8 bases, with 16 bases sitting between them. Germline values: CDR1 LNHDA, CDR2 SQIVND (reference sequence). The CDR3 sequence is 15 residues long. CDR3 sequence reads: CASSSESVSDSPLHF. The DNA of the CDR3 is TGTGCCAGTAGTTCAGAGTCGGTGAGCGATTCACCCCTCCACTTT.

V is TRBV12-5 and J is TRBJ1-1; no reliable D call. CDR3 length: 16 residues. V lost 7 bases and J 3 bases, leaving 21 bases between the germline ends. Germline V gene sequence: CDR1 LGHNT, CDR2 FRNRAP. The DNA for the CDR3 is TGTGCTAGTGCTCTGTATGGGCCGGCTGTGGACACTGAAGCTTTCTTT. Translated: CASALYGPAVDTEAFF. The variable domain in full, completed from reference TRBV12-5 and TRBJ1-1, reads DARVTQTPRHKVTEMGQEVTMRCQPILGHNTVFWYRQTMMQGLELLAYFRNRAPLDDSGMPKDRFSAEMPDATLATLKIQPSEPRDSAVYFCASALYGPAVDTEAFFGQGTRLTVV.

As regards this clone: This CDR3 is also generated by other DNA sequences in the sample. This chain links TRBV19 with TRBJ1-1; unclear D gene. Germline lookup yields CDR1 LNHDA and CDR2 SQIVND (reference sequence). This CDR3 comprises 13 residues. The ends were cut back, 2 bases at V and 0 bases at J, with 4 bases in the middle. CDR3 in DNA: TGTGCCAGTAGTATAAGCGTGAACACTGAAGCTTTCTTT. This sequence encodes CASSISVNTEAFF. Full variable domain (remainder filled in from reference TRBV19 and TRBJ1-1): DGGITQSPKYLFRKEGQNVTLSCEQNLNHDAMYWYRQDPGQGLRLIYYSQIVNDFQKGDIAEGYSVSREKKESFPLTVTSAQKNPTAFYLCASSISVNTEAFFGQGTRLTVV.

The chain combines TRBV13 with TRBJ2-3, with 10 bases that match TRBD2. The junction had 3 bases not matched to a gene; V was cut back by 0 bases and J by 3 bases. CDR1 and CDR2 from the germline V gene are PRHDT and FYEKMQ (reference sequence). The CDR3 covers 16 residues. CDR3 sequence: CASSLGISGRTDTQYF. The CDR3 coding sequence is TGTGCCAGCAGCTTAGGTATTAGCGGGAGGACAGATACGCAGTATTTT.

This clone was found a few times. The chain links TRBV19 to TRBJ2-7; tentative D call: TRBD2 (6 bases). This CDR3 comprises 13 residues. The ends were cut back, 5 bases at V and 5 bases at J, with 13 bases in the middle. CDR1 LNHDA and CDR2 SQIVND come from the germline V gene (reference sequence). CDR3 residues: CASSFNRGNEQYF. CDR3 DNA sequence: TGTGCCAGTAGTTTCAACCGGGGGAACGAGCAGTACTTC.

This clone was seen a single time. This rearrangement joins TRBV30 to TRBJ1-4, with 9 bases that match TRBD1. The CDR3 is made up of 14 amino acids. In germline, CDR1 is GTSNPN, CDR2 SVGIG (reference sequence). V dropped 5 bases and J dropped 8; count of bases not matched to a gene: 9. The CDR3 DNA follows: TGTGCCTGGGCCGACAGGGGGGGAGGAGAAAAACTGTTTTTT. The encoded protein is CAWADRGGGEKLFF.

J is TRBJ1-4 and V is TRBV19; no reliable D call. Germline V gene data show CDR1 as LNHDA and CDR2 as SQIVND (reference sequence). This CDR3 has 15 residues. Trimming cost V 5 bases and J 0 bases, with 10 bases left between them. Written as DNA, the CDR3 is TGTGCCAGTAGTGGTCGAGGGCCAACTAATGAAAAACTGTTTTTT. Translated: CASSGRGPTNEKLFF.

The chain has TRBV28 and TRBJ2-2, with D possibly being TRBD2 (6 bases). The CDR3 sequence is 17 residues long. V lost 6 bases and J 3 bases, leaving 20 bases between the germline ends. Per the germline V gene, CDR1 is MDHEN and CDR2 is SYDVKM. The CDR3 nucleotides read TGTGCCAGCAGGGGCCCATGGGGGGTCCCGGACACCGGGGAGCTGTTTTTT. Amino acids: CASRGPWGVPDTGELFF. The full variable domain, rest sourced from reference TRBV28 and TRBJ2-2, is DVKVTQSSRYLVKRTGEKVFLECVQDMDHENMFWYRQDPGLGLRLIYFSYDVKMKEKGDIPEGYSVSREKKERFSLILESASTNQTSMYLCASRGPWGVPDTGELFFGEGSRLTVL.

This clone showed up just once. The chain's CDR3 is CASISGVADTQYF. The DNA of the CDR3 is TGTGCCAGCATTTCGGGGGTCGCAGATACGCAGTATTTT. The chain is built from TRBV2 and TRBJ2-3; TRBD2 might be the D (6 bases). V shed 7 bases and J shed 4 bases, with 12 bases lying between them. The CDR3 sequence is 13 residues long. Germline values: CDR1 SNHLY, CDR2 FYNNEI.

The CDR3 DNA is TGTGCCAGCAGTCATCCCCAGGGTAGTGGCTACACCTTC. Translation: CASSHPQGSGYTF. The J gene is TRBJ1-2, the V gene TRBV11-3; D perhaps matches TRBD1 (5 bases). This CDR3 spans 13 amino acids. Germline CDR1 and CDR2: SGHNT and YENEEA. With 6 bases removed from V and 7 bases from J, the gap between germline ends came to 15 bases.

The chain has TRBV4-3 and TRBJ1-1; D not certain. CDR1 and CDR2 from the germline V gene are LGHNA and YSLEER. The CDR3 loop spans 17 amino acids. V was clipped by 0 bases and J by 0 bases, with 14 bases between them. CDR3 nucleotide sequence: TGCGCCAGCAGCCAAGAGCCAGTGTTTCGGGTGAACACTGAAGCTTTCTTT. This translates into CASSQEPVFRVNTEAFF.

The chain links TRBV19 to TRBJ2-3; tentatively, D is TRBD2 (6 bases). Trimming took off 8 bases at V and 6 bases at J, with 12 bases between the two ends. Germline-derived CDR1 and CDR2 are LNHDA and SQIVND (reference sequence). The CDR3 contains 12 residues. The CDR3 nucleotides read TGTGCCAGTTCCCCCCGGGGGGATACGCAGTATTTT. It is translated as CASSPRGDTQYF.

V gene TRBV4-3 combines with J gene TRBJ2-1; no reliable D call. Trimming took off 0 bases at V and 6 bases at J, with 9 bases between the two ends. The CDR3 loop spans 14 amino acids. Germline V gives CDR1 LGHNA, CDR2 YSLEER. The CDR3 sequence is CASSQDRVGNEQFF. The CDR3, as DNA: TGCGCCAGCAGCCAAGATCGGGTAGGCAATGAGCAGTTCTTC.